This TCR beta chain was profiled in a study of blood T cell repertoires in COVID-19. About the research overall: Collection of acute and convalescent COVID-19 samples took place in the United States, Italy and Spain. T cells, B-cell-depleted T cells, or PBMCs provided the cDNA or gDNA that served as material.

In the original workflow: Estimated nucleated cell counts came from reference gene primer amplification. The data were produced by immunoSEQ multiplex PCR, yet TCRdb's version contains in-frame clones alone and is incomplete. For V, J and clone size, that table is used; D and trimming come from the DNA. The data contain some 80,000 clones, more than 65% of them singletons. The V and J ends lost 0 bases and 7 bases, in that order; junction bases with no gene match: 2. The CDR3 runs 13 residues. Germline V gene data show CDR1 as LNHNV and CDR2 as YYDKDF (reference sequence). The chain joins TRBV15 to TRBJ1-2, with 7 bases aligning to TRBD1. Sequencing was performed on peripheral blood. This TCR came from an elderly man with acute or convalescent COVID-19. Here the CDR3 reads CATSREGGGGYTF. The CDR3 nucleotides are TGTGCCACCAGCAGAGAAGGGGGCGGTGGCTACACCTTC.